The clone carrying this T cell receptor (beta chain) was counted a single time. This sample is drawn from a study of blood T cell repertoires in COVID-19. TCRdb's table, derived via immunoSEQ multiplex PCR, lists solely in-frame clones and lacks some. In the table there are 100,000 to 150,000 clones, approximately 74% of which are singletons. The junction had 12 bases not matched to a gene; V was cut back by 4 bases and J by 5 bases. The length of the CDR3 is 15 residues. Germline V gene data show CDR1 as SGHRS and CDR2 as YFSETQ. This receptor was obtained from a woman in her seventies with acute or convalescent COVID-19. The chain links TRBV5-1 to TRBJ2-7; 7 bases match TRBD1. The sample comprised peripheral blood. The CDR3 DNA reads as TGCGCCAGCAGCCGTTCGGTGGCAGGGGGTCACGAGCAGTACTTC. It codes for CASSRSVAGGHEQYF.